This T cell receptor (beta chain) is from a study of monozygotic twins with inflammatory bowel disease. The length of the CDR3 is 17 residues. Per the germline V gene, CDR1 is SGHTA and CDR2 is FQGTGA. TCRdb reanalyzed the 5' RACE reads, giving one entry per CDR3 protein sequence and no DNA. This table holds over 110,000 distinct CDR3 sequences. The specimen sequenced was blood. The chain carries TRBV7-3 and TRBJ2-2; the D gene TCRdb calls, TRBD2, cannot be checked with no DNA. This clonotype was sampled from a human donor with ulcerative colitis or Crohn's disease, or a healthy co-twin of an affected twin (not recorded which). CDR3 protein: CASSLTRGGMNTGELFF.